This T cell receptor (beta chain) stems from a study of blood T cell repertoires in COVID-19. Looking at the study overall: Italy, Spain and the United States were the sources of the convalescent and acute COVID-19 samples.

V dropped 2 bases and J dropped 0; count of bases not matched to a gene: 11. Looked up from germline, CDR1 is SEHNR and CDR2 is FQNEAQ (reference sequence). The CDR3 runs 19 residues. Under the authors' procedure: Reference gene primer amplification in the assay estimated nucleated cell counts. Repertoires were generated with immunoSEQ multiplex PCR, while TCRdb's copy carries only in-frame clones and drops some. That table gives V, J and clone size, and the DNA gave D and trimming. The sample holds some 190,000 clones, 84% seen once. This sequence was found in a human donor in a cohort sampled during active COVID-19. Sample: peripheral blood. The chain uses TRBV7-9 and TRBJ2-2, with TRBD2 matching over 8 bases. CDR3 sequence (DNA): TGTGCCAGCAGCTTATGGGTTAGCGGGATATCAGCGAACACCGGGGAGCTGTTTTTT. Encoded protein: CASSLWVSGISANTGELFF.